The 27 T cell receptor beta chains below were found in one sample sequenced in a study of blood T cells in healthy people across ages. PCR was performed a second time for about 7 to 12 cycles using a sample-barcoded 5' primer and a J-beta primer mix. TCRdb independently ran MiXCR on the 5' RACE reads; one entry per CDR3 protein. The repertoire holds fewer than 1.5 million distinct CDR3 sequences, with about 40% as singletons. Sequencing was performed on blood. These receptors were collected from a woman under 30 in good health.

In this sample, this clonotype turned up once. This sequence joins TRBV27 and TRBJ1-2; TRBD1 matches 7 bases. The V segment lost 10 bases and the J segment 6 bases; nucleotides outside the gene matches: 11. The CDR3 runs 13 residues. In germline, CDR1 is MNHEY, CDR2 SMNVEV (reference sequence). The CDR3 DNA reads as TGTGCCAACACGACAGGGTCCTTCCATGGCTACACCTTC. It translates to CANTTGSFHGYTF.

The rearrangement links TRBV29-1 to TRBJ2-2; no definite D call. Looked up from germline, CDR1 is SQVTM and CDR2 is ANQGSEA. The CDR3 has 12 residues. Trimming removed 5 bases from V and 6 bases from J, with 10 bases in between. This CDR3 is CSVLGGAGELFF. CDR3 coding DNA: TGCAGCGTTCTGGGTGGGGCCGGGGAGCTGTTTTTT.

The chain combines TRBV10-3 with TRBJ2-5; D perhaps matches TRBD1 (5 bases). The CDR3 is 12 residues long. Trimming removed 5 bases at V and 11 bases at J, with 15 bases between. Per germline, CDR1 ENHRY and CDR2 SYGVKD. The CDR3 DNA follows: TGTGCCATCAGTATCAGGGAAAATGAGCAGTACTTC. Protein sequence: CAISIRENEQYF.

This clonotype was recorded a few times. This chain joins TRBV11-2 and TRBJ1-2, with TRBD1 matching 8 bases. Germline V CDR1 and CDR2: SGHAT, FQNNGV. J was trimmed by 7 bases and V by 0 bases; bases with no gene match: 7. This CDR3 has 15 amino acids. The CDR3 spells CASSLDLPGGVGYTF. DNA for the CDR3: TGTGCCAGCAGCTTAGATCTTCCAGGGGGCGTTGGCTACACCTTC. Using reference TRBV11-2 and TRBJ1-2 for the parts outside the CDR3, the full variable domain is EAGVAQSPRYKIIEKRQSVAFWCNPISGHATLYWYQQILGQGPKLLIQFQNNGVVDDSQLPKDRFSAERLKGVDSTLKIQPAKLEDSAVYLCASSLDLPGGVGYTFGSGTRLTVV.

This chain uses TRBV6-6 with TRBJ2-7; D is unresolved. The CDR3 sequence is 16 residues long. V was shortened by 5 bases and J by 0 bases, with 17 bases between the two germline ends. Germline V gives CDR1 MNHNY, CDR2 SVGAGI (reference sequence). CDR3 protein: CASSPLGIETSYEQYF. DNA for the CDR3: TGTGCCAGCAGTCCGCTTGGGATCGAGACCTCCTACGAGCAGTACTTC.

This clonotype was seen only a few times. The V call is TRBV12-3 or TRBV12-4, the J call TRBJ2-1; D is possibly TRBD1 or TRBD2 (5 bases each). The CDR3 has 14 residues. Trimming removed 2 bases from V and 8 bases from J, with 13 bases in between. The CDR3: CASSLIGAGDEQFF. The CDR3, as DNA: TGTGCCAGCAGTTTAATCGGGGCCGGTGATGAGCAGTTCTTC.

This clonotype turned up a few times. The chain combines TRBV20-1 with TRBJ2-7, with D perhaps matching TRBD2 (7 bases). Trimming left V 5 bases short and J 1 base short, with 18 bases between. Germline V gene lookup returns CDR1 DFQATT and CDR2 SNEGSKA (reference sequence). The length of the CDR3 is 15 residues. CDR3 in amino acids: CSARPTGRASYEQYF. The CDR3 DNA reads TGCAGTGCTCGCCCAACAGGGAGGGCTTCCTACGAGCAGTACTTC.

This chain connects TRBV7-6 to TRBJ2-5; D not resolved. Germline CDR1 and CDR2: SGHVS and FNYEAQ. V was shortened by 7 bases and J by 3 bases, with 6 bases between the two germline ends. This CDR3 is built from 11 residues. The CDR3: CASNPKETQYF. CDR3 DNA sequence: TGTGCCAGCAACCCAAAAGAGACCCAGTACTTC.

This clonotype was observed a handful of times. The V gene is TRBV11-2, the J gene TRBJ1-1; 8 positions match TRBD1. Germline V gives CDR1 SGHAT, CDR2 FQNNGV. The CDR3 has 17 amino acids. The V segment lost 1 base and the J segment 5 bases; nucleotides outside the gene matches: 12. The CDR3 region is CASSLVGDRRGVTEAFF. In nucleotides, the CDR3 is TGTGCCAGCAGCTTAGTTGGGGACAGGCGAGGTGTTACTGAAGCTTTCTTT.

J is TRBJ2-7 and V is TRBV19, with D possibly being TRBD1 (6 bases). Looked up from germline, CDR1 is LNHDA and CDR2 is SQIVND (reference sequence). The CDR3 is made up of 15 amino acids. The V end was cut by 9 bases, the J end by 4 bases, with 22 bases between. The DNA of the CDR3 is TGTGCCAGCCGAAGCGGCAGGGGTTATGCTTACGAGCAGTACTTC. Its protein is CASRSGRGYAYEQYF.

This clonotype occurred a few times. The chain combines TRBV5-1 with TRBJ1-1; D uncertain. There are 14 residues in the CDR3. Looked up from germline, CDR1 is SGHRS and CDR2 is YFSETQ. Trimming took 0 bases from V and 7 from J, leaving 13 bases between them. Written as DNA, the CDR3 is TGCGCCAGCAGCTTGGTTGGATATACGGGTGAAGCTTTCTTT. Protein product: CASSLVGYTGEAFF.

This chain links TRBV27 with TRBJ2-7; the D is unclear. This CDR3 comprises 13 residues. Between the trimmed V and J ends, which lost 6 bases and 7 bases, there was a span of 16 bases. The V gene's germline CDR1 is MNHEY and CDR2 SMNVEV (reference sequence). The CDR3 loop reads CASSLSMAREQYF. CDR3 in DNA: TGTGCCAGCAGCCTCTCAATGGCAAGAGAGCAGTACTTC.

This clonotype has a handful of counts. V usage is TRBV20-1 and J usage is TRBJ2-7; the D call may be TRBD1 or TRBD2 (5 bases each). Germline V gene lookup returns CDR1 DFQATT and CDR2 SNEGSKA (reference sequence). This CDR3 is built from 13 residues. V was trimmed by 5 bases and J by 1 base, leaving 12 bases between them. CDR3 region: CSAPGTSSYEQYF. CDR3 DNA sequence: TGCAGTGCTCCTGGGACGTCTTCCTACGAGCAGTACTTC.

The gene calls are TRBV20-1 and TRBJ2-2, with D tentatively TRBD1 or TRBD2 (6 bases each). Germline V CDR1 and CDR2: DFQATT, SNEGSKA (reference sequence). V was cut by 3 bases and J by 1 base, with 9 bases left in between. The CDR3 covers 14 residues. The CDR3 DNA sequence: TGCAGTGCTAGGGAGGGACAGAACACCGGGGAGCTGTTTTTT. Its translation: CSAREGQNTGELFF.

This clonotype showed up just a few times. The V and J genes are TRBV12-3 or TRBV12-4 and TRBJ2-1; perhaps TRBD1 as D (6 bases). V lost 1 base, J lost 0 bases, and 16 bases lay in between. This CDR3 comprises 18 residues. The CDR3: CASSLGATGIPSYNEQFF. CDR3 bases: TGTGCCAGCAGTTTAGGGGCAACAGGGATTCCCTCCTACAATGAGCAGTTCTTC.

This clonotype was seen only a few times. The gene calls are TRBV11-2 and TRBJ1-2; TRBD1 aligns across 10 bases. Germline CDR1 and CDR2: SGHAT and FQNNGV. V dropped 5 bases and J dropped 7; count of bases not matched to a gene: 7. The CDR3 consists of 14 residues. DNA for the CDR3: TGTGCCAGCAGCGTCGGACAGGGGGAGGCTGGCTACACCTTC. Translated, it gives CASSVGQGEAGYTF. Filled out from reference TRBV11-2 and TRBJ1-2, the complete variable domain reads EAGVAQSPRYKIIEKRQSVAFWCNPISGHATLYWYQQILGQGPKLLIQFQNNGVVDDSQLPKDRFSAERLKGVDSTLKIQPAKLEDSAVYLCASSVGQGEAGYTFGSGTRLTVV.

The chain is built from TRBV24-1 and TRBJ1-5; D not certain. The CDR3 has 18 amino acids. Between the trimmed V and J ends, which lost 4 bases and 7 bases, there was a span of 25 bases. Germline V gene data show CDR1 as KGHDR and CDR2 as SFDVKD. The CDR3 sequence: CATSDDQPVRGDGQPQHF. For the CDR3, the DNA is TGTGCCACCAGTGACGACCAACCCGTTCGGGGTGATGGACAGCCCCAGCATTTT.

The chain couples TRBV20-1 to TRBJ2-1; D is unresolved. Germline V CDR1 and CDR2: DFQATT, SNEGSKA (reference sequence). The CDR3 sequence is 14 residues long. V lost 6 bases to trimming and J lost 0 bases, with 12 bases between them. The CDR3 nucleotides read TGCAGTGCGGCGCTACAGAGCTCCTACAATGAGCAGTTCTTC. Translation: CSAALQSSYNEQFF.

The CDR3 DNA reads TGTGCCAGCAGACGCGACGAACGGGCTGAAGCTTTCTTT. Translating gives CASRRDERAEAFF. V is TRBV12-3 or TRBV12-4 and J is TRBJ1-1; unclear D gene. Trimming stripped 6 bases from V and 6 bases from J, with 14 bases between. CDR3 length equals 13 residues.

This clonotype was found once. V usage is TRBV12-3 or TRBV12-4 and J usage is TRBJ2-4; D possibly corresponds to TRBD2 (6 bases). The CDR3 has 13 amino acids. The V gene lost 4 bases and the J gene lost 3 bases, with 7 bases spanning the gap. The CDR3 region is CASSWGDKNIQYF. CDR3 sequence (DNA): TGTGCCAGCAGTTGGGGGGACAAAAACATTCAGTACTTC.

The chain has TRBV2 and TRBJ1-6; perhaps TRBD1 as D (5 bases). V was shortened by 7 bases and J by 7 bases, with 17 bases between the two germline ends. The CDR3 contains 15 residues. Per the germline V gene, CDR1 is SNHLY and CDR2 is FYNNEI. CDR3 nucleotides: TGTGCCAGCACCAGTACGGGACGGTACAATTCACCCCTCCACTTT. Its protein is CASTSTGRYNSPLHF. Using reference TRBV2 and TRBJ1-6 for the parts outside the CDR3, the full variable domain is EPEVTQTPSHQVTQMGQEVILRCVPISNHLYFYWYRQILGQKVEFLVSFYNNEISEKSEIFDDQFSVERPDGSNFTLKIRSTKLEDSAMYFCASTSTGRYNSPLHFGNGTRLTVT.

CDR3 bases: TGTGCCTGGGAACTAGCGGGAGGCTACAATGAGCAGTTCTTC. Encoded protein: CAWELAGGYNEQFF. The chain carries TRBV30 and TRBJ2-1; TRBD2 aligns across 12 bases. Trimming cost V 5 bases and J 3 bases; bases outside gene matches: 2. CDR3 length equals 14 residues. Germline CDR1 reads GTSNPN; CDR2 reads SVGIG (reference sequence). The full variable domain, completed using reference TRBV30 and TRBJ2-1, is SQTIHQWPATLVQPVGSPLSLECTVEGTSNPNLYWYRQAAGRGLQLLFYSVGIGQISSEVPQNLSASRPQDRQFILSSKKLLLSDSGFYLCAWELAGGYNEQFFGPGTRLTVL.

At least ten counts were recorded for this clonotype. This chain joins TRBV12-3 or TRBV12-4 and TRBJ1-2; D possibly corresponds to TRBD1 (5 bases). The CDR3 is 12 amino acids. Between the trimmed V and J ends, which lost 3 bases and 7 bases, there was a span of 9 bases. The CDR3 is CASSLGGSGYTF. CDR3 DNA: TGTGCCAGCAGTTTGGGGGGTTCTGGCTACACCTTC.

The chain links TRBV28 to TRBJ2-3; D is unresolved. This CDR3 spans 14 amino acids. V was trimmed by 1 base and J by 4 bases, leaving 9 bases between them. Germline values: CDR1 MDHEN, CDR2 SYDVKM. CDR3 protein: CASSLFAGADTQYF. The CDR3 nucleotides are TGTGCCAGCAGTTTATTTGCTGGGGCAGATACGCAGTATTTT.

V usage is TRBV2 and J usage is TRBJ2-1; 9 nucleotides match TRBD1. This CDR3 spans 14 amino acids. V lost 4 bases and J lost 8; bases outside the gene matches: 6. From germline, CDR1 is SNHLY and CDR2 FYNNEI. The CDR3 protein is CASSVEGQGHEQFF. The CDR3 nucleotides are TGTGCCAGCAGTGTTGAGGGACAGGGTCATGAGCAGTTCTTC.

To note about this clonotype: Mismatch with germline at one junction end may stem from a read error. This sequence joins TRBV27 and TRBJ2-3, with D hard to call. CDR3 length: 16 residues. Germline V CDR1 and CDR2: MNHEY, SMNVEV (reference sequence). CDR3 in amino acids: CASSLLRPKGADMQYF. The DNA for the CDR3 is TGTGCCAGCAGTTTACTCCGACCAAAGGGCGCGGATATGCAGTATTTT.

The V gene is TRBV27, the J gene TRBJ1-1; D is unclear. This CDR3 region has 12 residues. Trimming took 11 bases from V and 3 from J, leaving 13 bases between them. Germline loops: CDR1 MNHEY, CDR2 SMNVEV (reference sequence). In DNA form, the CDR3 reads TGTGCCGTCAAGGTGAGGGACACTGAAGCTTTCTTT. This translates into CAVKVRDTEAFF.